A single T cell receptor (beta chain) is shown here with its context. These data belong to a study of OX40 agonist ivuxolimab in advanced cancers. The V end was cut by 0 bases, the J end by 0 bases, with 10 bases between. The CDR3 is 15 residues long. Germline lookup yields CDR1 SGHRS and CDR2 YFSETQ. Here immunoSEQ multiplex PCR was the method, and the copy in TCRdb shows in-frame clones only, minus some. The repertoire holds tens of thousands of clones, with around 80% as singletons. This sample comprised CD4+ or CD8+ T cells sorted from blood, obtained in a trial of the OX40 agonist ivuxolimab. The chain has TRBV5-1 and TRBJ2-7; D gene uncertain. The TCR was taken from an adult with an advanced solid tumor such as melanoma, head and neck, liver or kidney cancer. This CDR3 reads CASSLDTDPSYEQYF. The CDR3, as DNA: TGCGCCAGCAGCTTGGACACGGACCCCTCCTACGAGCAGTACTTC.